This TCR beta chain appears in the sequencing data of a study of blood T cells in healthy people across ages. A second PCR of about 7 to 12 cycles used a sample-barcoded 5' primer and a J-beta primer mix. MiXCR, run by TCRdb on the 5' RACE reads, gives a single entry per CDR3 protein. This sample has about a million distinct CDR3 sequences, with around 46% found just once. This CDR3 has 14 residues. Per the germline V gene, CDR1 is MDHEN and CDR2 is SYDVKM. The V and J ends lost 4 bases and 7 bases respectively, with 14 bases between them. This chain uses TRBV28 with TRBJ1-5; D is perhaps TRBD1 (5 bases). The origin of this receptor is a man aged 25-45 years in good health. Sequenced material: blood. The CDR3 region is CASSSINGGQPQHF. The DNA for the CDR3 is TGTGCCAGCAGTTCTATCAATGGGGGGCAGCCCCAGCATTTT.